This T cell receptor (beta chain) derives from a study of CD8 T cells in Susac syndrome. Overall study findings and caveats: Only a relatively small number of individuals were included in the TCR sequencing and HLA analysis.

Comments on this clonotype: No antigen is known for it.

V was clipped by 5 bases and J by 0 bases; unmatched bases: 7. Looked up from germline, CDR1 is SGHNT and CDR2 is YYREEE (reference sequence). This CDR3 region has 15 residues. Control patients had untreated stable or active relapsing-remitting multiple sclerosis by revised McDonald criteria. Reverse transcription of about 0.45 to 1 ug RNA was carried out with random hexamers. Across 54 Vbeta and 13 Jbeta, immunoSEQ multiplex PCR amplified TCR beta CDR3. MiXCR, run by TCRdb on the immunoSEQ multiplex PCR reads, gives a single entry per CDR3 protein. This table has roughly 130,000 distinct CDR3 sequences, about 94% appearing once.

This TCR came from a human donor with multiple sclerosis. The specimen sequenced was CD4+ T cells from PBMCs. This chain joins TRBV5-4 and TRBJ2-5; TRBD1 aligns across 7 bases. Written as DNA, the CDR3 is TGTGCCAGCAGAAAGGGGGCCGGGAACCAAGAGACCCAGTACTTC. Translated, it gives CASRKGAGNQETQYF.